This T cell receptor beta chain is drawn from a study of blood T cells in healthy people across ages. Study observations and caveats: Long-lived donors exceeded aged donors in naive CD4+ cells and diversity. Nothing was known about donor CMV status, and this possibly confounded expanded clonotype changes.

This CDR3 has 15 residues. Germline V gives CDR1 MNHEY, CDR2 SVGAGI. Primers used in a second PCR of roughly 7 to 12 cycles were a sample-barcoded 5' primer and a J-beta primer mix. TCRdb independently ran MiXCR on the 5' RACE reads; one entry per CDR3 protein. Seen here are approximately 810,000 distinct CDR3 sequences, around 36% observed once, and the top ten hold 10% to 15%. With respect to this clonotype: Its matching antigen is unknown. A junction end diverges from the germline sequence, so it may reflect a read error.

The sample taken for sequencing was blood. The receptor was derived from a young man in good health. V is TRBV6-5 and J is TRBJ1-1, with D perhaps TRBD1 (5 bases). This chain's CDR3 is CAGSYYRQMNTEAFF. In DNA form, the CDR3 reads TGTGCCGGCAGTTACTACCGACAGATGAACACTGAAGCTTTCTTT.